This T cell receptor (beta chain) was observed in a study of cytomegalovirus exposure and HLA in healthy donors. This clone was seen a single time. Both 60 Vbeta primers and 13 Jbeta primers went into the PCR. Clones were sequenced by immunoSEQ multiplex PCR, and TCRdb holds only the in-frame ones, with some missing. This table holds roughly 100,000 clones, around 86% found once. Unmatched junction bases numbered 4, after V lost 1 base and J lost 5 bases. The germline CDR1 and CDR2 sequences are SGHRS and YFSETQ. This CDR3 comprises 14 residues. The chain recombines TRBV5-1 with TRBJ2-5, with TRBD2 matching 8 bases. This TCR came from a female donor in good health and CMV-seropositive. The sample consisted of PBMCs. The CDR3 sequence: CASSLTSGVETQYF. DNA for the CDR3: TGCGCCAGCAGCTTGACTAGCGGAGTGGAGACCCAGTACTTC. Looking up the rest from reference TRBV5-1 and TRBJ2-5 gives the full variable domain: KAGVTQTPRYLIKTRGQQVTLSCSPISGHRSVSWYQQTPGQGLQFLFEYFSETQRNKGNFPGRFSGRQFSNSRSEMNVSTLELGDSALYLCASSLTSGVETQYFGPGTRLLVL.